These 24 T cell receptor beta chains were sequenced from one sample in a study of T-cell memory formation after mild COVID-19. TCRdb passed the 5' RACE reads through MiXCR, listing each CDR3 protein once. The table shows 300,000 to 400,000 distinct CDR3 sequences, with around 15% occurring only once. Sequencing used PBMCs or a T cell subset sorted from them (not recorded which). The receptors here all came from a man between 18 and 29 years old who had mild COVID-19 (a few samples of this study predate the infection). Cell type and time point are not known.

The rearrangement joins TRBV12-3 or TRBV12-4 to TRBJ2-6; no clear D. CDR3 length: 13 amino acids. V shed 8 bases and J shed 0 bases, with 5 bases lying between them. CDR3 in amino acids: CASGRSGANVLTF. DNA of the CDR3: TGTGCCAGCGGACGCTCTGGGGCCAACGTCCTGACTTTC.

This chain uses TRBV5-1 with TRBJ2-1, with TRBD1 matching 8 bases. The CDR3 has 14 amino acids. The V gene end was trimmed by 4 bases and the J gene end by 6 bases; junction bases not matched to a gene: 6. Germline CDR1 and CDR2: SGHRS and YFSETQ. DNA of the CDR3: TGCGCCAGCAGCCCCGGGACAGGACTCAATGAGCAGTTCTTC. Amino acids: CASSPGTGLNEQFF.

The CDR3 DNA reads as TGCGCCAGCAGCGGAACAGGGTTGAAGTCCTACGAGCAGTACTTC. It codes for CASSGTGLKSYEQYF. The rearrangement uses TRBV5-1 and TRBJ2-7; maybe TRBD1 (6 bases). Trimming stripped 4 bases from V and 1 base from J, with 15 bases between. This CDR3 spans 15 amino acids. CDR1 and CDR2 (germline): SGHRS, YFSETQ.

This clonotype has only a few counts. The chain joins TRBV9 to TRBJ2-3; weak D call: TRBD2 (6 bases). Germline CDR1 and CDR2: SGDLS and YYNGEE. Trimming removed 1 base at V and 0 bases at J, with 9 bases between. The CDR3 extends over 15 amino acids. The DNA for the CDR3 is TGTGCCAGCAGCGTAAGACTAGGCAGCACAGATACGCAGTATTTT. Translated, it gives CASSVRLGSTDTQYF.

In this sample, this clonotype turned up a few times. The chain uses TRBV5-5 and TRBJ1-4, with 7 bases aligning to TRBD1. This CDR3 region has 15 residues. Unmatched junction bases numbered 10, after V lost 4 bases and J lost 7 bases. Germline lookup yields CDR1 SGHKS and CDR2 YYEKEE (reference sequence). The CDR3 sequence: CASSRRPPGGEKLFF. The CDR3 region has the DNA TGTGCCAGCAGCCGCCGGCCCCCAGGGGGTGAAAAACTGTTTTTT.

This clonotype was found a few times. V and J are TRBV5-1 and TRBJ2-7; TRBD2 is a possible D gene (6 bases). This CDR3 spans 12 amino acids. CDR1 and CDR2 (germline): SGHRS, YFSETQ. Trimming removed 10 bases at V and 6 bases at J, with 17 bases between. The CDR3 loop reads CAGGTPRVEQYV. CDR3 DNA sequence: TGCGCCGGTGGGACTCCACGGGTCGAGCAGTACGTC.

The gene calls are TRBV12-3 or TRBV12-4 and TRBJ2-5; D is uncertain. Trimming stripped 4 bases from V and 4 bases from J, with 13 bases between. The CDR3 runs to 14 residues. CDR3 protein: CASSYADWRETQYF. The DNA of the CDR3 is TGTGCCAGCAGTTACGCCGACTGGAGAGAGACCCAGTACTTC.

CDR3 sequence: CSVVSLLSGEQYV. In DNA form, the CDR3 reads TGCAGCGTTGTATCATTGCTTTCCGGCGAGCAGTACGTC. The chain combines TRBV29-1 with TRBJ2-7; D unresolved. The CDR3 covers 13 residues. Per germline, CDR1 SQVTM and CDR2 ANQGSEA. Trimming removed 4 bases at V and 6 bases at J, with 16 bases between.

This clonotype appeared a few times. CDR3: CASSSLARPTEAFF. The CDR3 DNA is TGTGCCAGCAGCTCCTTGGCACGCCCCACTGAAGCTTTCTTT. The chain is built from TRBV7-3 and TRBJ1-1, with D unresolved. This CDR3 is 14 amino acids long. Germline V gene lookup returns CDR1 SGHTA and CDR2 FQGTGA. V lost 4 bases, J lost 4 bases, and 13 bases lay in between.

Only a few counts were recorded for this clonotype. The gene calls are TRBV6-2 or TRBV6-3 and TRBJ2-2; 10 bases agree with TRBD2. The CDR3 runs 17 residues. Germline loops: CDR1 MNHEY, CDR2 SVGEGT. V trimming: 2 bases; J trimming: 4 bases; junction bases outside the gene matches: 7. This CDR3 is CASSYPAGGPGTGELFF. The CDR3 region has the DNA TGTGCCAGCAGTTACCCAGCGGGGGGGCCGGGCACCGGGGAGCTGTTTTTT.

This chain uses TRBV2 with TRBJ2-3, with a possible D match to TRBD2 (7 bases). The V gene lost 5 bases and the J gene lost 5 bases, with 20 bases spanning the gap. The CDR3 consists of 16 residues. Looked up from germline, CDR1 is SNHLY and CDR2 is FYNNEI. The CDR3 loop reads CASSQEGGGSGDTQYF. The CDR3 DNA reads TGTGCCAGCAGTCAAGAGGGAGGGGGATCGGGAGATACGCAGTATTTT.

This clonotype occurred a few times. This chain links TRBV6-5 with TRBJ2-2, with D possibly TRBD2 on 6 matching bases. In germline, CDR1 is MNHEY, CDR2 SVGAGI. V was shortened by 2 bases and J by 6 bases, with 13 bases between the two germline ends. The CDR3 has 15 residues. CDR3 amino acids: CASSYRGGSAGELFF. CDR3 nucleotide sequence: TGTGCCAGCAGTTACCGCGGAGGGAGCGCCGGGGAGCTGTTTTTT.

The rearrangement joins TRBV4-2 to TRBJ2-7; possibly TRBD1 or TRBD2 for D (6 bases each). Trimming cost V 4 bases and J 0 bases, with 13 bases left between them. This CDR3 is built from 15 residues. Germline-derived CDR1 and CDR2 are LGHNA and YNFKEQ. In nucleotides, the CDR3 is TGTGCCAGCAGCCGGGGGGCAGAGAGCTCCTACGAGCAGTACTTC. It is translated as CASSRGAESSYEQYF.

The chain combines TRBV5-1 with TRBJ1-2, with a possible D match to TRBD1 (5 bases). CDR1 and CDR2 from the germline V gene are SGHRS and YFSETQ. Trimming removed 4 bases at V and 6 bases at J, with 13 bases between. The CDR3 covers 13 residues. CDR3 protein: CASSAAGTDGYTF. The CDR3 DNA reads TGCGCCAGCAGCGCCGCCGGGACCGATGGCTACACCTTC.

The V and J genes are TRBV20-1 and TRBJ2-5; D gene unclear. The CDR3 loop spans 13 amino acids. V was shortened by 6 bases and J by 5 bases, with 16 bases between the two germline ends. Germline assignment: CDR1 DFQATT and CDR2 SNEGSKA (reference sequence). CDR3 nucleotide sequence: TGCAGTGCAAGTGTGCCTAGGCCGGAGACCCAGTACTTC. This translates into CSASVPRPETQYF.

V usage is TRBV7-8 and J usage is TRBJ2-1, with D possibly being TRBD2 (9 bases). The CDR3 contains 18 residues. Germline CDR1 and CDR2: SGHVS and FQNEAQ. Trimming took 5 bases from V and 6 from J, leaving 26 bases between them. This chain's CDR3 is CASSPHRGIGTSTNEQFF. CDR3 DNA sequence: TGTGCCAGCAGCCCGCACAGGGGGATAGGGACTAGCACCAATGAGCAGTTCTTC.

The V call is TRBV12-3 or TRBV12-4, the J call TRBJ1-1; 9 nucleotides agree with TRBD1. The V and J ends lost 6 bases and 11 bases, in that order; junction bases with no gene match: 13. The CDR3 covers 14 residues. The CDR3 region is CASRSLTGGSWAFF. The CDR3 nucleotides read TGTGCCAGCAGATCGCTCACAGGGGGCAGTTGGGCTTTCTTT.

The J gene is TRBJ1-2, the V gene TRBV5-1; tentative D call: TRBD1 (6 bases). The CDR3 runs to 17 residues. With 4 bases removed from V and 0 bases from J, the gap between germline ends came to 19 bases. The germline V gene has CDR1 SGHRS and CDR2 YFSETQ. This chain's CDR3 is CASSQEGRGAANYGYTF. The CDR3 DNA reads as TGCGCCAGCAGCCAGGAGGGCAGGGGAGCGGCTAACTATGGCTACACCTTC.

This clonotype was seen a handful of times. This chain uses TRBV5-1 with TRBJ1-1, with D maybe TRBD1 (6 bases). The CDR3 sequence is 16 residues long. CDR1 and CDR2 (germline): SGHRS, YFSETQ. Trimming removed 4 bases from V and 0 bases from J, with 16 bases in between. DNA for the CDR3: TGCGCCAGCAGCCTGGGTACAGGGTGGATGAACACTGAAGCTTTCTTT. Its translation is CASSLGTGWMNTEAFF.

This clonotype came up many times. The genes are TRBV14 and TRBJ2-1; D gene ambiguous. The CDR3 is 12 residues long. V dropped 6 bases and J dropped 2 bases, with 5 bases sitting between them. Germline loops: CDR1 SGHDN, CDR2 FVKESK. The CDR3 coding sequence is TGTGCCAGCAGTCCTGCCTACAATGAGCAGTTCTTC. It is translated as CASSPAYNEQFF.

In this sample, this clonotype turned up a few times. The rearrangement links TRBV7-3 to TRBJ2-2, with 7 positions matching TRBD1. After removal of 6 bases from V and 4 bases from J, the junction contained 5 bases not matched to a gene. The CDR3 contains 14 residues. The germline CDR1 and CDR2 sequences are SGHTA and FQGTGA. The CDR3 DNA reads TGTGCCAGCAGTCCATACAGGGGCACCGGGGAGCTGTTTTTT. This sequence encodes CASSPYRGTGELFF.

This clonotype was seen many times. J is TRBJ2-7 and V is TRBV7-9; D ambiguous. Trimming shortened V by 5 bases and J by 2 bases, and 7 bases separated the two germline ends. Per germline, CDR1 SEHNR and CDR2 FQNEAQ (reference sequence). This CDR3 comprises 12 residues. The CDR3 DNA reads TGTGCCAGCAGCCCAACACCCTACGAGCAGTACGTC. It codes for CASSPTPYEQYV.

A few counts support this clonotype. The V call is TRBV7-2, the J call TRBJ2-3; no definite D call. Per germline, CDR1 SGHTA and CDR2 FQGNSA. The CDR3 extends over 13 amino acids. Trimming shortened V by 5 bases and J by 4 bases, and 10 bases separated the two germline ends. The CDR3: CASSRLIADTQYF. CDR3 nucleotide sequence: TGTGCCAGCAGCCGTCTTATTGCAGATACGCAGTATTTT.

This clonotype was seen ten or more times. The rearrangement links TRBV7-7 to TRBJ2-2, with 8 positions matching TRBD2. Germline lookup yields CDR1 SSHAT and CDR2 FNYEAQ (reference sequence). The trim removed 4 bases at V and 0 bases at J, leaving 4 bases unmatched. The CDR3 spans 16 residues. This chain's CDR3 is CASSSRLATNTGELFF. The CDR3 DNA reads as TGTGCCAGCAGCTCTCGACTAGCGACGAACACCGGGGAGCTGTTTTTT.